The T cell receptor (beta chain) under discussion was sequenced for a study of blood T cell repertoires in COVID-19. Measured with immunoSEQ multiplex PCR; TCRdb has only the in-frame clones, and not every one. This table has hundreds of thousands of clones, around 92% appearing once. Germline lookup yields CDR1 SGHKS and CDR2 YYEKEE (reference sequence). The CDR3 consists of 17 residues. Losses at the gene ends were 5 bases for V and 3 bases for J; bases not matched to a gene: 14. The clonotype was recovered from a woman in her 30s who had recovered from COVID-19. Material: PBMCs or T cells enriched from blood (not recorded which). The chain couples TRBV5-5 to TRBJ1-2, with TRBD1 matching over 9 bases. The CDR3 protein is CASRRTGDRASYYGYTF. CDR3 sequence (DNA): TGTGCCAGCAGGAGGACCGGGGACAGGGCTTCTTACTATGGCTACACCTTC.